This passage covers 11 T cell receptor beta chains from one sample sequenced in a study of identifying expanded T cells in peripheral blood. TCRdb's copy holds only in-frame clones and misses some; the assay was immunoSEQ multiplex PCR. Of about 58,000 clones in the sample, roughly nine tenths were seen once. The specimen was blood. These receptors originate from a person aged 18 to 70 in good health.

CDR3 loop: CASSLDTGPNEKLFF. In DNA form, the CDR3 reads TGCGCCAGCAGCTTGGACACCGGGCCTAATGAAAAACTGTTTTTT. The rearrangement uses TRBV5-1 and TRBJ1-4; D is unclear. Trimming removed 0 bases at V and 3 bases at J, with 9 bases between. CDR1 and CDR2 from the germline V gene are SGHRS and YFSETQ. This CDR3 region has 15 residues.

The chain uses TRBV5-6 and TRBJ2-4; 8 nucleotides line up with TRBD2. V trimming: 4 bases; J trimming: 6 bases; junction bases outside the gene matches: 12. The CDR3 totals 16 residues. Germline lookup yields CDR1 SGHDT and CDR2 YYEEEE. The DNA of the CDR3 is TGTGCCAGCAGCAGTACCGGGACTAGTAGAACAAACATTCAGTACTTC. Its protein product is CASSSTGTSRTNIQYF.

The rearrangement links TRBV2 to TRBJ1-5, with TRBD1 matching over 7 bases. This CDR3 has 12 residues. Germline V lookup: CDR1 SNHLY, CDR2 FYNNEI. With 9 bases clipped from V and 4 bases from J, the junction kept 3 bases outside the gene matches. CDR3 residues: CASSGQNQPQHF. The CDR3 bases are TGTGCCAGTTCGGGACAGAATCAGCCCCAGCATTTT.

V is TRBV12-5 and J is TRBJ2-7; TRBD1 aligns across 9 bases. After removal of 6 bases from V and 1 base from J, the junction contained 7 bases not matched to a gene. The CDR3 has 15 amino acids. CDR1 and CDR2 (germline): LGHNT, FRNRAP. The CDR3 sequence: CASGPPGTGSYEQYF. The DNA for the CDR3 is TGTGCTAGTGGCCCTCCCGGGACAGGGTCCTACGAGCAGTACTTC.

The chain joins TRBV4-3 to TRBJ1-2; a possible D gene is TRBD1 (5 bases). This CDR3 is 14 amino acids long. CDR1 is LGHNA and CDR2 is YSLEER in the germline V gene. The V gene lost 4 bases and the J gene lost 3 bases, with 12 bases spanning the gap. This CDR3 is CASSPGVGDYGYTF. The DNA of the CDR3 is TGCGCCAGCAGCCCGGGGGTAGGGGACTATGGCTACACCTTC.

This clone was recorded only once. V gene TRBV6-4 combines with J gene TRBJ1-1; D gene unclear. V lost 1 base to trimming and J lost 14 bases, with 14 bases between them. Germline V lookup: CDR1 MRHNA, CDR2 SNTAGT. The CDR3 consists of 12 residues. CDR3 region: CASSDYSGVLFF. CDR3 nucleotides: TGTGCCAGCAGTGACTACAGCGGTGTTTTATTCTTT.

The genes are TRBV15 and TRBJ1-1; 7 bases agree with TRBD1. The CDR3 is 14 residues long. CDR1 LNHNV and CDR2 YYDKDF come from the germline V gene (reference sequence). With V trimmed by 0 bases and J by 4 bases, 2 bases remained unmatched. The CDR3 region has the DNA TGTGCCACCAGCAGAGACAGGGGGGGCACTGAAGCTTTCTTT. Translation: CATSRDRGGTEAFF.

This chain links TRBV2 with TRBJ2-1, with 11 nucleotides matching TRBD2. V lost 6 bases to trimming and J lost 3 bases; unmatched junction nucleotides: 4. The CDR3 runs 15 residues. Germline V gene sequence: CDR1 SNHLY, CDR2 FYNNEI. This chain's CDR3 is CASRPGTSGYNEQFF. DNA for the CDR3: TGTGCCAGCAGACCCGGGACTAGCGGCTACAATGAGCAGTTCTTC. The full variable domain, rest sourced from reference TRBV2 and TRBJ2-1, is EPEVTQTPSHQVTQMGQEVILRCVPISNHLYFYWYRQILGQKVEFLVSFYNNEISEKSEIFDDQFSVERPDGSNFTLKIRSTKLEDSAMYFCASRPGTSGYNEQFFGPGTRLTVL.

The CDR3 DNA is TGTGCCAGCAGTTTTTCGGGGTCGAATCAGCCCCAGCATTTT. It encodes CASSFSGSNQPQHF. This chain uses TRBV27 with TRBJ1-5; D is undetermined. CDR3 size: 14 residues. The ends were cut back, 3 bases at V and 4 bases at J, with 10 bases in the middle. Germline V CDR1 and CDR2: MNHEY, SMNVEV (reference sequence).

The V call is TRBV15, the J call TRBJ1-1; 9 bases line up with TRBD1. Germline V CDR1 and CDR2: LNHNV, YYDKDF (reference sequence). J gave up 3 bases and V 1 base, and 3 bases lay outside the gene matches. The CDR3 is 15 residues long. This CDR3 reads CATSRGDRVDTEAFF. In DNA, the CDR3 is TGTGCCACCAGCAGAGGGGACAGGGTGGACACTGAAGCTTTCTTT.

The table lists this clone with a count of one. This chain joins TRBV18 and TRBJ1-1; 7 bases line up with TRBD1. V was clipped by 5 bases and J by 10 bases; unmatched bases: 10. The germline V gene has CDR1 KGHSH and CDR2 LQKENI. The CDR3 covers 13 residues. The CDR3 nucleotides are TGTGCCAGCTCAGAGACAGGGTCCGATTCAGCTTTCTTT. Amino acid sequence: CASSETGSDSAFF.